This T cell receptor (beta chain) was sequenced for a study of blood T cell repertoires in COVID-19. Study summary: The United States, Italy and Spain supplied acute and convalescent COVID-19 samples. T cells, B-cell-depleted T cells, or PBMCs provided the cDNA or gDNA that served as material.

The germline V gene has CDR1 SGHTA and CDR2 FQGNSA. V lost 1 base and J 4 bases, leaving 16 bases between the germline ends. This CDR3 has 16 amino acids. Original methodology: Nucleated cell number was recorded as an estimate derived from reference gene primer amplification. Sequencing was performed with immunoSEQ multiplex PCR; in TCRdb, only in-frame clones are kept and a portion is missing. That table furnishes V, J and clone size, whereas the DNA furnished D and trimming. The sample holds fewer than 200,000 clones, 70% to 90% seen once. This receptor was obtained from a man aged 50 to 60 who had recovered from COVID-19. The chain has TRBV7-2 and TRBJ2-5, with D tentatively TRBD2 (5 bases). The source material was peripheral blood. For the CDR3, the DNA is TGTGCCAGCAGCTTAGGAGGCGGGCCCGCCCCAGAGACCCAGTACTTC. Amino acids: CASSLGGGPAPETQYF.